This T cell receptor (beta chain) was identified in a study of blood T cell repertoires in COVID-19. Study in general: The study drew acute and convalescent COVID-19 samples from the United States, Italy and Spain. The analysed material was cDNA or gDNA that came from T cells, B-cell-depleted T cells, or PBMCs.

The CDR3 totals 13 residues. The germline V gene has CDR1 SEHNR and CDR2 FQNEAQ (reference sequence). V shed 4 bases and J shed 3 bases, with 9 bases lying between them. Produced via immunoSEQ multiplex PCR; TCRdb's table is partial and in-frame only. The sample has 90,000 or so clones; about 91% are singletons. This sequence originates from a man aged 55 to 70 with acute or convalescent COVID-19. This chain joins TRBV7-9 and TRBJ1-1; D remains unclear. The sequencing sample was made of peripheral blood. The CDR3: CASSSHRDTEAFF. CDR3 bases: TGTGCCAGCAGCTCACACAGAGACACTGAAGCTTTCTTT.